One and the same sample provided the 13 T cell receptor beta chains below, sequenced in a study of cytomegalovirus exposure and HLA in healthy donors. Produced via immunoSEQ multiplex PCR; TCRdb's table is partial and in-frame only. Here the sample spans 57,000 or so clones, about 95% being singletons. The sample comprised PBMCs. The receptors here all came from a man aged 18 to 30 in good health and CMV-seronegative.

This rearrangement joins TRBV4-1 to TRBJ2-7, with TRBD2 matching over 7 bases. CDR3 size: 15 residues. Unmatched junction bases numbered 9, after V lost 4 bases and J lost 3 bases. Per germline, CDR1 MGHRA and CDR2 YSYEKL. As DNA, the CDR3 is TGCGCCAGCAGCCGCGGAAGCGGGATCGACTACGAGCAGTACTTC. Translation gives CASSRGSGIDYEQYF.

The DNA for the CDR3 is TGTGCCAGCAGATTCGACAGGGGCACTGAAGCTTTCTTT. Encoded protein: CASRFDRGTEAFF. The chain joins TRBV6-4 to TRBJ1-1, with 8 bases lining up with TRBD1. The CDR3 totals 13 residues. Germline V gene data show CDR1 as MRHNA and CDR2 as SNTAGT. After removal of 6 bases from V and 4 bases from J, the junction contained 4 bases not matched to a gene.

The chain couples TRBV19 to TRBJ2-1; the D is unclear. The CDR3 covers 18 residues. Per germline, CDR1 LNHDA and CDR2 SQIVND (reference sequence). V was clipped by 0 bases and J by 4 bases, with 19 bases between them. The CDR3 region is CASSIDLVTSSGYNEQFF. The CDR3 DNA reads TGTGCCAGTAGTATAGATCTGGTAACGTCCTCAGGATACAATGAGCAGTTCTTC.

The J gene is TRBJ2-2, the V gene TRBV11-2; 10 nucleotides align to TRBD1. Unmatched junction bases numbered 1, after V lost 0 bases and J lost 6 bases. This CDR3 has 15 residues. The germline CDR1 and CDR2 sequences are SGHAT and FQNNGV. The CDR3 nucleotides read TGTGCCAGCAGCTTAGAAGGGACAGGGGCCGGGGAGCTGTTTTTT. Its translation: CASSLEGTGAGELFF.

This chain uses TRBV9 with TRBJ1-5, with 9 bases aligning to TRBD1. J was trimmed by 6 bases and V by 5 bases; bases with no gene match: 6. CDR3 length: 14 residues. Germline V gives CDR1 SGDLS, CDR2 YYNGEE. Here the CDR3 DNA reads TGTGCCAGCAGTGAACAGGGGGCGGCTCAGCCCCAGCATTTT. Its translation: CASSEQGAAQPQHF.

This clone was detected once. The chain is built from TRBV5-4 and TRBJ2-1; 9 nucleotides line up with TRBD2. Looked up from germline, CDR1 is SGHNT and CDR2 is YYREEE (reference sequence). CDR3 size: 17 residues. V dropped 2 bases and J dropped 9; count of bases not matched to a gene: 15. The CDR3 is CASSFRESASGTFEQFF. CDR3 sequence (DNA): TGTGCCAGCAGCTTTCGGGAGAGTGCTAGCGGGACGTTTGAGCAGTTCTTC. The full variable domain, completed using reference TRBV5-4 and TRBJ2-1, is ETGVTQSPTHLIKTRGQQVTLRCSSQSGHNTVSWYQQALGQGPQFIFQYYREEENGRGNFPPRFSGLQFPNYSSELNVNALELDDSALYLCASSFRESASGTFEQFFGPGTRLTVL.

CDR3 bases: TGTGCCAGCAGCCGGACTAGCGGGAGTAGTACAGATACGCAGTATTTT. It yields the protein CASSRTSGSSTDTQYF. The genes are TRBV28 and TRBJ2-3, with 13 bases aligning to TRBD2. Per the germline V gene, CDR1 is MDHEN and CDR2 is SYDVKM. V shed 6 bases and J 3 bases; nucleotides not matched to a gene: 6. The CDR3 extends over 16 amino acids.

The rearrangement uses TRBV11-3 and TRBJ2-2, with 8 bases fitting TRBD2. The CDR3 is made up of 15 amino acids. CDR1 and CDR2 (germline): SGHNT, YENEEA. Trimming at V came to 5 bases and at J to 4 bases, leaving 6 bases not matched to a gene. In DNA, the CDR3 is TGTGCCAGCAGCAAGCGGGAGCTGGGCACCGGGGAGCTGTTTTTT. This codes for CASSKRELGTGELFF.

The chain carries TRBV5-6 and TRBJ2-7; maybe TRBD1 (5 bases). This CDR3 spans 11 amino acids. Trimming left V 4 bases short and J 6 bases short, with 8 bases between. Germline CDR1 and CDR2: SGHDT and YYEEEE. The CDR3 nucleotides are TGTGCCAGCAGCGGTAGGGGCGAGCAGTACTTC. The encoded protein is CASSGRGEQYF.

V usage is TRBV11-2 and J usage is TRBJ1-1, with 8 bases aligning to TRBD1. Germline-derived CDR1 and CDR2 are SGHAT and FQNNGV. The length of the CDR3 is 15 residues. V lost 5 bases to trimming and J lost 4 bases; unmatched junction nucleotides: 9. The chain's CDR3 is CASSAPDRGGTEAFF. The CDR3 DNA sequence: TGTGCCAGCAGCGCTCCCGACAGGGGAGGCACTGAAGCTTTCTTT. Complete variable domain (other parts from reference TRBV11-2 and TRBJ1-1): EAGVAQSPRYKIIEKRQSVAFWCNPISGHATLYWYQQILGQGPKLLIQFQNNGVVDDSQLPKDRFSAERLKGVDSTLKIQPAKLEDSAVYLCASSAPDRGGTEAFFGQGTRLTVV.

This clone appeared a single time. The chain recombines TRBV30 with TRBJ1-3; D is undetermined. Per the germline V gene, CDR1 is GTSNPN and CDR2 is SVGIG (reference sequence). Trimming cost V 0 bases and J 4 bases, with 4 bases left between them. This CDR3 has 12 residues. The DNA of the CDR3 is TGTGCCTGGAGTGTAAGCGGAAACACCATATATTTT. Its translation is CAWSVSGNTIYF.

This chain connects TRBV7-8 to TRBJ2-1, with D perhaps matching TRBD1 (6 bases). V was shortened by 0 bases and J by 8 bases, with 8 bases between the two germline ends. The germline CDR1 and CDR2 sequences are SGHVS and FQNEAQ. The CDR3 has 13 residues. The CDR3, as DNA: TGTGCCAGCAGCTTAGCCCAGGGGCATGAGCAGTTCTTC. Its translation is CASSLAQGHEQFF.

The V gene is TRBV28, the J gene TRBJ2-6, with D perhaps matching TRBD1 (5 bases). V lost 4 bases and J lost 0, with 10 bases in between. The CDR3 has 16 residues. The germline V gene has CDR1 MDHEN and CDR2 SYDVKM. CDR3 in DNA: TGTGCCAGCAGTTCCCAGGGTTACTCTGGGGCCAACGTCCTGACTTTC. Its translation is CASSSQGYSGANVLTF.